This TCR beta chain was sequenced for a study of CD8 T cells in seronegative destructive rheumatoid arthritis (dated by TCRdb to the early 2020s). With regard to the full study: Most of the eight CND-RA patients were receiving biological drugs at sampling. The study compared peripheral CD8+ TCRbeta repertoires from patients with CCP-negative destructive rheumatoid arthritis (CND-RA) against repertoires from newly diagnosed seropositive RA, seronegative RA and healthy controls. The seropositive RA, seronegative RA and healthy control comparison cohorts were taken from a previously published TCRbeta dataset and were not newly sequenced. Points the paper makes about the study in general: Because diagnostic samples were lacking, the TCR repertoire differences may partly reflect years of poor disease control rather than having been present at onset. With age adjusted for, CD8+ TCRbeta repertoires in CND-RA patients appeared less diverse and more clonal than repertoires in other RA subtypes. The authors read the apparently distinct set of enriched public clonotypes carried by CND-RA patients as support for a separate disease subset. Across the 100,000 to 150,000 clonotypes tested, no public clonotype enrichment remained significant after Benjamini-Hochberg correction. CND-RA repertoires showed more CMV-reactive and fewer influenza A-reactive CD8+ TCRbeta sequences than controls and other RA subtypes. The small size of the CND-RA cohort was noted as a limitation of the study.

Note on this clone: Its antigen is still unknown. No clone much larger than this one lies a single base away; base qualities are absent.

CDR1 and CDR2 (SGHAT, FQNNGV) derive from the germline V gene. The CDR3 holds 17 amino acids from the cysteine to the phenylalanine. The entry retains the CDR3 DNA only, 51 bases that are in frame from base 1. Compared with germline, V lacks 7 bases and J lacks 1 base; bases without a gene match: 9. Following the manufacturer's instructions, genomic DNA from CD8+ cells served as the input for TCRbeta sequencing. A genomics technology centre in Finland ran the TCRbeta sequencing, which was done with the immunoSEQ assay. The original methods were these. Clonotype tables generated by the immunoSEQ preprocessing pipeline were converted into VDJtools format, and non-productive clonotypes were filtered out. Samples with fewer than 10,000 reads were excluded, the remaining samples were subsampled to 10,000 reads, and most of the eight CND-RA samples were retained. Shannon-Wiener, Simpson and clonality indices were calculated with the VDJtools CalcDiversityStats function on data subsampled to 10,000 reads. To infer antigen specificity, non-singleton TCRbeta clonotypes were hard-matched against VDJdb, meaning no mismatches were allowed. CDR3 sequences differing by one amino acid (Hamming distance 1) were grouped into clusters with potentially shared antigen targets. Group enrichment of public clonotypes was tested with one-sided Fisher's exact tests after groups were resampled to six samples, with the procedure repeated ten times. Entries here come from immuneACCESS through TCRdb and include only in-frame sequences with V and J called. Some clones fail to appear in such tables; in the studies checked, an unresolved V gene covers under half of the shortfall, and the cause of the remainder is unknown. From that table come the V and J calls and clone size; the DNA was used to work out D and trimming. The sample table contains 13,000 or so clones; only one count was recorded for 75% to 90% of them. About a quarter of the sample lies in the top ten.

CND-RA patients tested negative on the clinical CCP2 antibody test, and even with active therapy their joint destruction kept progressing. Every CND-RA patient showed typical joint destruction in the wrists and ankles and had failed conventional anti-rheumatic therapy. CND-RA patients were sampled not at diagnosis but after long disease histories, which in several cases spanned decades. Fifty millilitres of EDTA-anticoagulated peripheral blood were drawn from each patient. Peripheral blood mononuclear cells were isolated by Ficoll-Paque PLUS density gradient separation. AutoMACS magnetic bead positive selection was used to isolate CD8+ cells from fresh or cryopreserved PBMCs, and purity was verified by flow cytometry. Genomic DNA was extracted with Nucleospin Tissue or Tissue XS kits and quantified on a Qubit 2.0 fluorometer.

The chain employs TRBV11-2 and TRBJ2-2; a stretch of 10 junction bases matches TRBD1. This sequence originates from a woman in her thirties or forties with seronegative destructive rheumatoid arthritis. The source material was CD8+ T cells from blood. The DNA reads as follows: TGTGCCAGCACCCTTCCCCGGGACAGGGGGAACACCGGGGAGCTGTTTTTT. This gives the protein CASTLPRDRGNTGELFF.